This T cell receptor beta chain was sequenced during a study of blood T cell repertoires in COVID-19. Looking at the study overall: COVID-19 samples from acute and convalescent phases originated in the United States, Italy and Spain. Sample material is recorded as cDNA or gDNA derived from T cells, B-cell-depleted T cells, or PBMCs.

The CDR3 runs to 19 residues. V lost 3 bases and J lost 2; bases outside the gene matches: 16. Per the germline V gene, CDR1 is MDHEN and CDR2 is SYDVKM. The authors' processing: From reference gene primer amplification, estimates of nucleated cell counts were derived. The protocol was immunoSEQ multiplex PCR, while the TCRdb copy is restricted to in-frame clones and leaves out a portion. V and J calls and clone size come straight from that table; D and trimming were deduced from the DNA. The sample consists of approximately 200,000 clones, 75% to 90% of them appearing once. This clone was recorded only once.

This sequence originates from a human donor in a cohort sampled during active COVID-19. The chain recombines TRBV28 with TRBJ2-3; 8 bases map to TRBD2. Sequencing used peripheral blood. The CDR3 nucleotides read TGTGCCAGCAGTTTCCCTCCTCCACTCATAGCGGGAATCACAGATACGCAGTATTTT. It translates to CASSFPPPLIAGITDTQYF.